The 7 T cell receptor beta chains below come from one sample, sequenced in a study of T cell repertoires in cytomegalovirus infection. One entry per CDR3 protein results from TCRdb running MiXCR on the reads. The sample yields around 330,000 distinct CDR3 sequences, roughly 15% seen once. Sequencing was performed on PBMCs. The origin of the receptors is a human donor in good health (CMV status not recorded). Some clones in this sample may be carry-over from other donors' samples.

A few counts support this clonotype. The chain carries TRBV20-1 and TRBJ2-7; a possible D gene is TRBD1 (6 bases). In germline, CDR1 is DFQATT, CDR2 SNEGSKA (reference sequence). The germline V and J ends were trimmed by 2 bases and 5 bases, with 19 bases remaining between them. The CDR3 loop spans 15 amino acids. The CDR3 nucleotides are TGCAGTGCTAGATCGGACAGAGGGGGTTTCCACGAGCAGTACTTC. Its translation: CSARSDRGGFHEQYF.

The chain recombines TRBV9 with TRBJ1-4, with 8 bases identical to TRBD1. This CDR3 comprises 13 residues. V dropped 2 bases and J dropped 8; count of bases not matched to a gene: 2. Germline lookup yields CDR1 SGDLS and CDR2 YYNGEE. The CDR3 is CASSVRTGEKLFF. The CDR3 region has the DNA TGTGCCAGCAGCGTCCGGACAGGGGAAAAACTGTTTTTT.

With respect to this clonotype: Germline is not matched at one junction end, which may reflect a read error. The J gene is TRBJ1-5, the V gene TRBV6-8; possibly TRBD1 for D (5 bases). The CDR3 contains 13 residues. Germline V CDR1 and CDR2: MNHGY, SAAAGT. This CDR3 is CASSYRGNQPQLF. DNA of the CDR3: TGTGCCAGCTCCTATCGGGGGAATCAGCCCCAGCTTTTT.

The CDR3 sequence is CASSWGLADYEQYF. The DNA of the CDR3 is TGTGCCAGCTCCTGGGGGCTAGCGGACTACGAGCAGTACTTC. This chain connects TRBV12-3 or TRBV12-4 to TRBJ2-7; tentative D call: TRBD2 (7 bases). The germline V and J ends were trimmed by 8 bases and 3 bases, with 17 bases remaining between them. This CDR3 has 14 amino acids.

This clonotype has a count of ten or more. The genes are TRBV7-2 and TRBJ1-5, with D perhaps matching TRBD1 (6 bases). The V gene lost 4 bases and the J gene lost 4 bases, with 11 bases spanning the gap. Germline V CDR1 and CDR2: SGHTA, FQGNSA. CDR3 size: 14 residues. CDR3 region: CASSSLGQNQPQHF. In DNA form, the CDR3 reads TGTGCCAGCAGCTCGTTAGGACAGAATCAGCCCCAGCATTTT.

V is TRBV12-5 and J is TRBJ2-1, with 11 bases lining up with TRBD2. The V segment lost 2 bases and the J segment 6 bases; nucleotides outside the gene matches: 6. The CDR3 has 16 amino acids. Germline values: CDR1 LGHNT, CDR2 FRNRAP. The CDR3 coding sequence is TGTGCTAGTGGTTTGACTAGCGGGGGAGTAGGCAATGAGCAGTTCTTC. Amino acid sequence: CASGLTSGGVGNEQFF.

In this sample, this clonotype turned up many times. The gene calls are TRBV7-2 and TRBJ2-1; D gene unclear. The CDR3 sequence is 15 residues long. CDR1 and CDR2 from the germline V gene are SGHTA and FQGNSA. The germline V and J ends were trimmed by 2 bases and 1 base, with 9 bases remaining between them. CDR3 in amino acids: CASSLSAGSYNEQFF. The CDR3 DNA reads TGTGCCAGCAGCTTAAGTGCAGGATCCTACAATGAGCAGTTCTTC.